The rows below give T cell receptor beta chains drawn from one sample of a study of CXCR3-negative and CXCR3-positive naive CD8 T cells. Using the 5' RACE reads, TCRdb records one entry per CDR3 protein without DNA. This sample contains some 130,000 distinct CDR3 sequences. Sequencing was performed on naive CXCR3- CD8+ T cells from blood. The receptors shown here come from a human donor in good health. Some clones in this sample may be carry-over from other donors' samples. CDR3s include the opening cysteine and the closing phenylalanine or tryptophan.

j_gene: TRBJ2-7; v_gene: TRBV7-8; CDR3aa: CASSLPSRQGEEQYF
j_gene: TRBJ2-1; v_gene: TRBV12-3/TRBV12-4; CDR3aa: CASSKLAVSSYNEQFF
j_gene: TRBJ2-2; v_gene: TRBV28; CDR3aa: CASSVRRAENTGELFF
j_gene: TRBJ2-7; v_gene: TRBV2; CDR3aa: CASSESSGESYEQYF
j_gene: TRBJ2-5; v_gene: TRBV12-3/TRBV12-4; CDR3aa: CASSLDLGQEETQYF
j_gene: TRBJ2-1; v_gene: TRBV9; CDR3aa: CASSSSGGINFF
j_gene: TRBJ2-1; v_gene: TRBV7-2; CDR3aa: CASSFRDYFNEQLF
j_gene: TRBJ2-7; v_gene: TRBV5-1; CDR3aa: CASSLDRNYEQYF
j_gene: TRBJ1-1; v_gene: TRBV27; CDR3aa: CASSPWTGYTEAFF
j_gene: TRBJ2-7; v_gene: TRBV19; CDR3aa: CASSIGAGDRGYEQYF
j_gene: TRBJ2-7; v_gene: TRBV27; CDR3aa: CASSLSAGDDQYF
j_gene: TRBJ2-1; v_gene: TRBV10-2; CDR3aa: CASSEMGLAGLGSYNEQFF
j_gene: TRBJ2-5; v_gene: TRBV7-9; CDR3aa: CASSFEFGQETQYF
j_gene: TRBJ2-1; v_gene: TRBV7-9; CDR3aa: CASSSPTGERVNNEQFF
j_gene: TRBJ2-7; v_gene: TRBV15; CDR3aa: CATSRGKDRGLWEQYF
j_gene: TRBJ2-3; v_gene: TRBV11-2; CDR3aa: CASSPVETGLADTQYF
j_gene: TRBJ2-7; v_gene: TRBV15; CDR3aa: CATSKSPGQGSYEQYF
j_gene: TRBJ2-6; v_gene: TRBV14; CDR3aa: CASSQERTASGANVLTF